This T cell receptor (beta chain) comes out of a study of graft-versus-host responses after intestinal transplantation. With respect to this clone: What it binds is unknown.

The study, taken as a whole, reports: Early declines in HvG clones that occurred post-transplant were associated with peak circulating GvH clone levels.

Profiled with immunoSEQ multiplex PCR; TCRdb holds only in-frame clones, not every one. The sample has 73,000 or so clones, 85% to 90% seen once. This receptor was obtained from a human donor who was the organ donor for an intestinal transplant. The input for sequencing was unstimulated CD8+ T cells sorted from spleen or lymph node cells, taken before transplant.

CDR3 nucleotides: TGCGCCAGCAGCCAAGATTTCATGAACACTGAAGCTTTCTTT. Translation gives CASSQDFMNTEAFF. J is TRBJ1-1 and V is TRBV4-1, with D unclear. Trimming stripped 0 bases from V and 0 bases from J, with 5 bases between. Looked up from germline, CDR1 is MGHRA and CDR2 is YSYEKL. CDR3 length: 14 residues.